This T cell receptor (beta chain) was sequenced during a study of T-cell reconstitution after alpha-beta-depleted transplantation in children. A library of TCRbeta sequences, prepared with unique molecular identifiers, was generated. TCRdb fed the PCR reads into MiXCR, producing one record per CDR3 protein. The sample lists around 400,000 distinct CDR3 sequences, roughly 20% seen once, with approximately 3.8% in the top ten. This clonotype was detected only a few times. The clonotype comes from a human donor who donated a stem cell graft to a child with acute myeloid leukemia. The material sequenced was PBMCs from the stem cell graft donor, taken from the stem cell graft.

CDR3 region: CSALQGNEQYF. CDR3 nucleotides: TGCAGTGCATTACAGGGTAACGAGCAGTACTTC. The chain joins TRBV20-1 to TRBJ2-7, with D possibly matching TRBD1 (6 bases). Germline V gene lookup returns CDR1 DFQATT and CDR2 SNEGSKA (reference sequence). This CDR3 spans 11 amino acids. V dropped 6 bases and J dropped 5 bases, with 11 bases sitting between them.